The source of this T cell receptor beta chain is a study of cytomegalovirus exposure and HLA in healthy donors. Here immunoSEQ multiplex PCR was the method, and the copy in TCRdb shows in-frame clones only, minus some. This sample has about 130,000 clones, with around 95% found just once. This clone was recorded once. This TCR was recovered from a young man in good health and CMV-seronegative. Sequencing was performed on PBMCs.

CDR3 loop: CASSFTGKVETQYF. The CDR3 DNA follows: TGTGCCAGCAGCTTCACAGGGAAGGTGGAGACCCAGTACTTC. This chain links TRBV7-9 with TRBJ2-5, with D perhaps matching TRBD1 (6 bases). Germline CDR1 is SEHNR and CDR2 is FQNEAQ (reference sequence). CDR3 length: 14 amino acids. V was cut by 3 bases and J by 5 bases, with 13 bases left in between.